This T cell receptor beta chain was recovered during a study of blood T cell repertoires in COVID-19 (dated by TCRdb to the early 2020s). Describing the broader study: Collaborator samples came from the United States, Italy and Spain and covered acute and convalescent phases of COVID-19. The material from the prospective study consisted of cDNA or gDNA derived from T cells, B-cell-depleted T cells, or PBMCs. The dataset comprised deeply sampled blood TCRbeta repertoires from subjects exposed to, actively infected with, or recovered from COVID-19. A freely available public database, intended as a resource for researchers studying the immune response to SARS-CoV-2, is where the repertoires were released. Samples were obtained from the ongoing ImmuneRACE study (first 160 participants) and from about 1,300 subjects provided by 6 global collaborators. The sample metadata nearly always contained a de-identified subject ID, COVID-19 status, age in years and sex. Where HLA class I and class II types were available, the types were taken from metadata supplied by the sample provider, not from assay-based typing. Beyond this particular receptor, the publication reports: The amount of clinical and demographic metadata varied by source and participant and was provided uncurated.

The collaborating institutions used their own protocols to collect whole blood in K2EDTA tubes. Collaborator samples were shipped for TCRbeta analysis as frozen whole blood, isolated PBMCs, or DNA extracted from either sample type. The immunoSEQ Assay, a bias-controlled multiplex PCR, was used to amplify TCRbeta CDR3 regions from genomic DNA. Under the source paper's analysis protocol: Within the assay, amplification of reference gene primers was used to estimate how many nucleated cells each sample contained. Sequence reads were collapsed and filtered to measure the absolute abundance of every unique TCRbeta CDR3 rearrangement. For each sample, productive Simpson clonality was calculated as the square root of Simpson's diversity index across productive rearrangements. TCRdb obtained this table from immuneACCESS and retained in-frame rearrangements with V and J assigned. These tables miss some clones; where compared with another copy, unresolved V genes account for less than half of the shortfall, and the remainder is unexplained. V, J and clone size were drawn from that table, and D and trimming were deduced from the DNA. The sample yields around 130,000 clones; around 83% were counted once. Of the sample, approximately 4.1% is held by the ten largest clones.

The CDR3 starts with the cysteine, ends with the phenylalanine, and has 18 residues. The entry retains the CDR3 DNA only, 54 bases that are in frame from base 1. Trimming takes 3 bases off V and 2 bases off J; junction bases not matched to a gene: 11. In the germline V gene, CDR1 corresponds to SGDLS and CDR2 to YYNGEE. As concerns this clone: Its cognate antigen has yet to be identified. No quality values exist for individual bases; no much larger clone is one base distant.

The receptor was derived from a woman older than 75 with acute or convalescent COVID-19. The chain employs TRBV9 and TRBJ2-3, and 11 bases in between align with TRBD2. Source material: peripheral blood. This receptor carries the CDR3 CASSDGLAGVPHTDTQYF. The nucleotides read TGTGCCAGCAGCGATGGACTAGCGGGCGTCCCTCACACAGATACGCAGTATTTT.